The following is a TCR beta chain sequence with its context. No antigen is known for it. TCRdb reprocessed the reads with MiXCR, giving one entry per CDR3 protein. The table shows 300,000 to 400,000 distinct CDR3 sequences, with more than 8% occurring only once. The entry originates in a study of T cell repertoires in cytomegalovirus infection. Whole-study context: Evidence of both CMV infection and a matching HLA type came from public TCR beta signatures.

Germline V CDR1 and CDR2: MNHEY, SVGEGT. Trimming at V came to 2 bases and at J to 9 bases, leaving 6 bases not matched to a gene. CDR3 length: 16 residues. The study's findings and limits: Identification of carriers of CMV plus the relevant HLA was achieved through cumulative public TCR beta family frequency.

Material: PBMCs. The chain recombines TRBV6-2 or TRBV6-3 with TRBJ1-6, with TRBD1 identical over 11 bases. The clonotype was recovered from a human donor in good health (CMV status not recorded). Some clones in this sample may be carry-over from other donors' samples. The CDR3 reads CASSYQGQGVGSPLHF. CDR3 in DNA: TGTGCCAGCAGTTACCAGGGACAGGGGGTCGGTTCACCCCTCCACTTT.